This T cell receptor beta chain was captured by sequencing in a study of blood T cell repertoires in COVID-19. In the original processing: By means of reference gene primer amplification, nucleated cell counts were estimated. The method was immunoSEQ multiplex PCR; TCRdb's version includes in-frame clones alone and lacks a portion of them. The V and J calls and clone size are taken from that table; D and trimming were inferred from the DNA. The data hold about 400,000 clones, with 89% observed a single time. The CDR3 length is 15 residues. Germline CDR1 MDHEN, CDR2 SYDVKM. V shed 7 bases, J shed 3 bases, and the junction held 9 bases outside the gene matches. This clone was found once.

The source of this sequence is a woman in her 30s who had recovered from COVID-19. The chain combines TRBV28 with TRBJ1-5; TRBD1 matches 7 bases. Material for sequencing was PBMCs or T cells enriched from blood (not recorded which). The CDR3 DNA reads as TGTGCCAGCAAGGCTGGGGACAGAGACAATCAGCCCCAGCATTTT. This sequence encodes CASKAGDRDNQPQHF. Complete variable domain (other parts from reference TRBV28 and TRBJ1-5): DVKVTQSSRYLVKRTGEKVFLECVQDMDHENMFWYRQDPGLGLRLIYFSYDVKMKEKGDIPEGYSVSREKKERFSLILESASTNQTSMYLCASKAGDRDNQPQHFGDGTRLSIL.